This is a list of T cell receptor beta chains from one sample in a study of CD8 T cells in Susac syndrome. Via MiXCR, TCRdb re-called the immunoSEQ multiplex PCR reads, giving one row per CDR3 protein. The data show 300,000 to 350,000 distinct CDR3 sequences, just over 90% seen once. The material sequenced was CD4+ T cells from PBMCs. These receptors all come from a human donor with multiple sclerosis. The CDR3 runs from the conserved cysteine through the conserved F or W. A D gene is named only where the DNA matches it firmly. A clone size is listed for some rows: how often the clone was seen (once, few, many), or a class if it is expanded.

>once|TRBV12-3/TRBV12-4|.|TRBJ2-1
TGTGCCAGCAAACCCCGGGAAAGCTCCTACAATGAGCAGTTCTTC
CASKPRESSYNEQFF
>.|TRBV7-2|.|TRBJ1-2
TGTGCCAGTACGGTGGTCGCTGGCTACACCTTC
CASTVVAGYTF
>.|TRBV4-1|.|TRBJ2-1
TGCGCCAGCAGCCAAGTCGGGATTATAGGGTCGAATGAGCAGTTCTTC
CASSQVGIIGSNEQFF
>.|TRBV15|.|TRBJ2-1
TGTGCCACCAGCAGAGTCGCCGTGCGGTACGCTAATGAGCAGTTCTTC
CATSRVAVRYANEQFF
>.|TRBV5-1|TRBD1|TRBJ1-4
TGCGCCAGCAGCTCCGGACAGGGATGGGAAAAACTGTTTTTT
CASSSGQGWEKLFF
>.|TRBV7-9|TRBD2|TRBJ2-3
TGTGCCAGCAGCCGGAAGGGAGCGGGGCCGCGGGGCACAGATACGCAGTATTTT
CASSRKGAGPRGTDTQYF
>once|TRBV20-1|.|TRBJ2-5
TGCAGTGCTCCCCTGAGTCCAGAGACCCAGTACTTC
CSAPLSPETQYF
>.|TRBV6-1|.|TRBJ2-2
TGTGCCAGCAGCCGGGCCCTGGAGACGGCTGCCACCGGGGAGCTGTTTTTT
CASSRALETAATGELFF
>.|TRBV5-1|TRBD2|TRBJ2-3
TGCGCCAGCAGTGGGGGGGATACAGATACGCAGTATTTT
CASSGGDTDTQYF
>once|TRBV9|TRBD2|TRBJ2-3
TGTGCCAGCAGTGGCATTCTAGCGGGAGCCGGAGATACGCAGTATTTT
CASSGILAGAGDTQYF
>.|TRBV6-6|.|TRBJ2-5
TGTGCCAGCAGTTACTCGGGCAGGGAAGAGACCCAGTACTTC
CASSYSGREETQYF
>.|TRBV11-2|.|TRBJ2-5
TGTGCCAGCAGCTTAGGGTGGCGGCGAGAGACCCAGTACTTC
CASSLGWRRETQYF
>.|TRBV29-1|.|TRBJ1-2
TGCAGCGTTGAATCAGGGAATGGGGGCTACACCTTC
CSVESGNGGYTF
>.|TRBV5-1|.|TRBJ2-6
TGCGCCAGCAGCCAACAAGGGGTCTCTGGGGCCAACGTCCTGACTTTC
CASSQQGVSGANVLTF
>.|TRBV20-1|.|TRBJ2-3
TGCAGTGCTAGAAAGGCGGGGTATAGCACAGATACGCAGTATTTT
CSARKAGYSTDTQYF
>.|TRBV2|.|TRBJ1-2
TGTGCCAGCACGGGGATTAGAAATTCCTATGGCTACACCTTC
CASTGIRNSYGYTF
>.|TRBV29-1|.|TRBJ2-1
TGCAGCGTCACGACAGGCCCGAGATTCAATGAGCAGTTCTTC
CSVTTGPRFNEQFF
>.|TRBV7-9|TRBD2|TRBJ2-2
TGTGCCAGCAGCCCGGCATGGAGCGGGGAGAACACCGGGGAGCTGTTTTTT
CASSPAWSGENTGELFF
>.|TRBV11-3|TRBD1|TRBJ1-6
TGTGCCAGCAGCCCTTCAGACAGGGGTAATAATTCACCCCTCCACTTT
CASSPSDRGNNSPLHF
>.|TRBV5-4|.|TRBJ2-1
TGTGCCAGCAGCTCGGCCGGGACGAGAAGCTCCTACAATGAGCAGTTCTTC
CASSSAGTRSSYNEQFF
>.|TRBV28|TRBD1|TRBJ1-1
TGTGCCAGCAGTACCTATGGACAGGGAGGGGACACTGAAGCTTTCTTT
CASSTYGQGGDTEAFF
>.|TRBV7-2|TRBD2|TRBJ2-7
TGTGCCAGCAGCTCGGGACTAGGCTACGAGCAGTACTTC
CASSSGLGYEQYF
>.|TRBV4-3|TRBD2|TRBJ2-2
TGCGCCAGCAGCCTAGGACTAGCAGGCAACGGGGAGCTGTTTTTT
CASSLGLAGNGELFF
>.|TRBV7-9|.|TRBJ2-7
TGTGCCAGCAGCCCCTCAGGGCTTGCCTACGAGCAGTACTTC
CASSPSGLAYEQYF
>.|TRBV19|TRBD2|TRBJ2-1
TGTGCCAGTAGTAACGGAGCGGGGGGCAACAATGAGCAGTTCTTC
CASSNGAGGNNEQFF
>.|TRBV3-1|.|TRBJ2-3
TGTGCCAGCTCACCCAGGCAGGGCACAGATACGCAGTATTTT
CASSPRQGTDTQYF
>.|TRBV6-5|.|TRBJ2-4
TGTGCCAGCAGGGGTGGGGGTTCCAAAAACATTCAGTACTTC
CASRGGGSKNIQYF
>.|TRBV7-3|.|TRBJ1-1
TGTGCCAGCAGCCGAGGAGGCTCGCGGTCGAACACTGAAGCTTTCTTT
CASSRGGSRSNTEAFF
>.|TRBV2|TRBD2|TRBJ2-7
TGTGCCAGCAGTAATACCCTACTGGAAAGGATTTGGGGGGGACTAGCGAGATTGGAGTACTTC
CASSNTLLERIWGGLARLEYF
>.|TRBV6-2/TRBV6-3|.|TRBJ1-1
TGTGCCAGCAGCCTAATAATGAACACTGAAGCTTTCTTT
CASSLIMNTEAFF
>.|TRBV6-6|.|TRBJ2-1
TGTGCCAGCAGCCCTTCGAGGGACGGGCAGTTCTTC
CASSPSRDGQFF
>once|TRBV23-1|.|TRBJ2-3
TGCGCCAGCCCCCACCCCCTACCAGCGGTCGACCGTTACACAGATACGCAGTATTTT
CASPHPLPAVDRYTDTQYF
>.|TRBV6-5|.|TRBJ2-4
TGTGCCAGCAGGGGGTCCCAAAACATTCAGTACTTC
CASRGSQNIQYF
>.|TRBV6-1|.|TRBJ1-2
TGTGCCAGCAATCCGTTATTTGGGGAATATGGCTACACCTTC
CASNPLFGEYGYTF
>few|TRBV5-4|.|TRBJ2-5
TGTGCCAGCAGCTCCAGATACAGGGTGGAAGGAGAGACCCAGTACTTC
CASSSRYRVEGETQYF
>once|TRBV27|TRBD1|TRBJ1-2
TGTGCCAGCAGATTACTCCGGACAGGGGGTCCGTCTGGCTACACCTTC
CASRLLRTGGPSGYTF
>.|TRBV3-1|.|TRBJ2-7
TGTGCCAGCAGCCAAGAAGTCGGTTCCTACGAGCAGTACTTC
CASSQEVGSYEQYF
>.|TRBV20-1|TRBD2|TRBJ2-2
TGCAGTGCTAGAGTCGTGGCAGCGGGATCTGAAGGGGAGCTGTTTTTT
CSARVVAAGSEGELFF
>.|TRBV19|.|TRBJ2-1
TGTGCCAGTAGTACGACAGTTAGAGGGGAGCAGTTCTTC
CASSTTVRGEQFF
>once|TRBV5-1|.|TRBJ2-5
TGCGCCAGCAGCTTGGGGCCGATACGAGAGACCCAGTACTTC
CASSLGPIRETQYF
>few|TRBV19|.|TRBJ1-1
TGTGCCAGCAGCTCCCAGGGAGGCACTGAAGCTTTCTTT
CASSSQGGTEAFF
>.|TRBV15|.|TRBJ2-4
TGTGCCACCAGCAGAGATTCGCGCGGCCCAAACATTCAGTACTTC
CATSRDSRGPNIQYF
>.|TRBV20-1|TRBD1|TRBJ1-1
TGCAGTGCTAGAGACCCCGGACAGGGAGTGAACACTGAAGCTTTCTTT
CSARDPGQGVNTEAFF
>.|TRBV11-2|TRBD2|TRBJ2-7
TGTGCCAGCAGCTTAGGGCTAGCGGGATTATACGAGCAGTACTTC
CASSLGLAGLYEQYF
>.|TRBV5-6|.|TRBJ1-3
TGTGCCAGCAGCCAGCGGGGCGCGTCAGGAAACACCATATATTTT
CASSQRGASGNTIYF
>few|TRBV6-5|.|TRBJ1-2
TGTGCCAGCAGTTACGCCCAGGGCCTAAGCAACTATGGCTACACCTTC
CASSYAQGLSNYGYTF
>few|TRBV19|.|TRBJ1-1
TGTGCCAGTAGTATTGGGTCCCCGGCGGACACTGAAGCTTTCTTT
CASSIGSPADTEAFF
>.|TRBV5-4|.|TRBJ2-1
TGTGCCAGCAGCAACAGGAGAACATCAACCTACAATGAGCAGTTCTTC
CASSNRRTSTYNEQFF
>once|TRBV12-3/TRBV12-4|.|TRBJ1-2
TGTGCCAGCAGTATCAGGGGCATTAACTATGGCTACACCTTC
CASSIRGINYGYTF
>once|TRBV6-6|.|TRBJ2-7
TGTGCCAGCACTAACGGGATAAGAGAGCAGTACTTC
CASTNGIREQYF
>.|TRBV20-1|TRBD2|TRBJ2-3
TGCAGTGCTAGCCTATACGGGGGAGGGTCTAGCACAGATACGCAGTATTTT
CSASLYGGGSSTDTQYF
>.|TRBV12-3/TRBV12-4|.|TRBJ2-4
TGTGCCAGCAGAATCAGCAAGGGACAATCGCTAGCCAAAAACATTCAGTACTTC
CASRISKGQSLAKNIQYF
>once|TRBV7-7|TRBD2|TRBJ2-1
TGTGCTAGCAGCGTAGCGGGGGGGAACTCCAATGAGCAGTTCTTC
CASSVAGGNSNEQFF
>.|TRBV11-2|.|TRBJ1-1
TGTGCCAGCAGCTTAGGGTTATCTGAAGCTTTCTTT
CASSLGLSEAFF